A single sample is the source of the 20 T cell receptor beta chains below, sequenced in a study of cytomegalovirus exposure and HLA in healthy donors. It was with 60 Vbeta and 13 Jbeta primers that the PCR ran. The assay was immunoSEQ multiplex PCR, and TCRdb's table has in-frame clones only and misses some. The sample lists about 140,000 clones, 70% to 85% occurring once. What was sequenced was PBMCs. The receptors originated from a woman aged 40-49 years in good health and CMV-seronegative.

J is TRBJ2-7 and V is TRBV6-1; TRBD2 aligns across 11 bases. Per germline, CDR1 MNHNS and CDR2 SASEGT. The CDR3 runs to 14 residues. The J segment lost 5 bases and the V segment lost 9 bases, leaving 9 bases of the junction unmatched. CDR3 DNA: TGTGCCAGTACTAGCGGGAGAATCCAGGACGAGCAGTACTTC. Translating it yields CASTSGRIQDEQYF.

The genes are TRBV29-1 and TRBJ1-2; TRBD1 agrees at 10 bases. CDR1 SQVTM and CDR2 ANQGSEA come from the germline V gene. The CDR3 has 12 residues. Trimming removed 7 bases from V and 8 bases from J; junction bases left unmatched: 7. The CDR3 DNA is TGCAGCGGGGGGGGGACAGGGGTCGGCTACACCTTC. Its protein product is CSGGGTGVGYTF.

The chain couples TRBV28 to TRBJ1-1, with 7 bases fitting TRBD1. Germline V gene data show CDR1 as MDHEN and CDR2 as SYDVKM. The CDR3 totals 14 residues. Trimming cost V 10 bases and J 10 bases; bases outside gene matches: 18. The DNA for the CDR3 is TGTGCCACCAAACAGGGACAGCATGTAAGAGGAGCTTTCTTT. Translated: CATKQGQHVRGAFF.

The chain employs TRBV14 and TRBJ2-2, with 9 bases fitting TRBD1. V trimming: 6 bases; J trimming: 4 bases; junction bases outside the gene matches: 6. Per the germline V gene, CDR1 is SGHDN and CDR2 is FVKESK. CDR3 size: 15 residues. CDR3 amino acids: CASSRGQGPTGELFF. DNA for the CDR3: TGTGCCAGCAGTCGGGGACAGGGTCCCACCGGGGAGCTGTTTTTT.

This clone has just a few counts. The J gene is TRBJ2-5, the V gene TRBV2, with a weak D call TRBD1 (6 bases). V lost 3 bases, J lost 2 bases, and 10 bases lay in between. The CDR3 totals 14 residues. Germline values: CDR1 SNHLY, CDR2 FYNNEI. CDR3 loop: CASSEDSLQETQYF. The CDR3 nucleotides are TGTGCCAGCAGTGAGGACAGTTTACAAGAGACCCAGTACTTC.

The rearrangement links TRBV5-5 to TRBJ1-3; D possibly corresponds to TRBD1 (5 bases). Trimming removed 2 bases from V and 0 bases from J, with 12 bases in between. Germline CDR1 and CDR2: SGHKS and YYEKEE (reference sequence). There are 16 residues in the CDR3. CDR3 amino acids: CASSFRQTGSGNTIYF. CDR3 in DNA: TGTGCCAGCAGCTTCAGACAGACCGGCTCTGGAAACACCATATATTTT.

The CDR3 spells CASSYFGQGTYEQYF. DNA of the CDR3: TGTGCCAGCAGTTACTTTGGACAGGGGACCTACGAGCAGTACTTC. This chain links TRBV6-5 with TRBJ2-7; 9 nucleotides agree with TRBD1. The CDR3 is made up of 15 amino acids. The germline V gene has CDR1 MNHEY and CDR2 SVGAGI. Trimming took 1 base from V and 2 from J; bases not matched to a gene: 3.

This chain links TRBV7-9 with TRBJ1-5; TRBD1 might be the D (6 bases). Trimming took 3 bases from V and 1 from J, leaving 10 bases between them. Germline V gene sequence: CDR1 SEHNR, CDR2 FQNEAQ (reference sequence). CDR3 length equals 15 residues. The CDR3 DNA is TGTGCCAGCAGCTTGGGGGCAGGGAGCAATCAGCCCCAGCATTTT. This gives the protein CASSLGAGSNQPQHF.

V and J are TRBV7-9 and TRBJ2-3; a weak D match, TRBD1 (5 bases). Deletions cut 6 bases from V and 1 base from J, with 8 bases between. CDR3 length equals 13 residues. CDR1 and CDR2 from the germline V gene are SEHNR and FQNEAQ (reference sequence). In DNA, the CDR3 is TGTGCCAGCAGGCTACAGGGCACAGATACGCAGTATTTT. Translating gives CASRLQGTDTQYF.

The gene calls are TRBV5-1 and TRBJ2-5; perhaps TRBD1 as D (6 bases). The CDR3 is 19 residues long. The V end was cut by 0 bases, the J end by 2 bases, with 23 bases between. Per germline, CDR1 SGHRS and CDR2 YFSETQ. The CDR3 coding sequence is TGCGCCAGCAGCTTGGCCCTGTTCAGGTATCAGGGGCCTCAAGAGACCCAGTACTTC. Translation gives CASSLALFRYQGPQETQYF.

The chain couples TRBV5-6 to TRBJ2-5, with 7 bases identical to TRBD2. The CDR3 totals 13 residues. Looked up from germline, CDR1 is SGHDT and CDR2 is YYEEEE. V lost 4 bases and J lost 5; bases outside the gene matches: 5. The CDR3 region is CASSGGSSETQYF. The DNA of the CDR3 is TGTGCCAGCAGCGGCGGGAGTTCGGAGACCCAGTACTTC.

The chain uses TRBV14 and TRBJ1-6; D remains unclear. Deletions cut 3 bases from V and 9 bases from J, with 9 bases between. The CDR3 sequence is 13 residues long. Per the germline V gene, CDR1 is SGHDN and CDR2 is FVKESK. The CDR3 region has the DNA TGTGCCAGCAGCCATTCACCCAGTTCACCCCTCCACTTT. Translated: CASSHSPSSPLHF.

This chain uses TRBV11-3 with TRBJ2-1; TRBD2 agrees at 9 bases. The CDR3 runs to 12 residues. V lost 7 bases, J lost 9 bases, and 4 bases stayed unmatched. Germline-derived CDR1 and CDR2 are SGHNT and YENEEA. CDR3 loop: CASKSSGSEQFF. The CDR3 DNA sequence: TGTGCCAGCAAAAGTAGCGGGAGTGAGCAGTTCTTC.

The genes are TRBV7-9 and TRBJ1-3; the D is unclear. The CDR3 is 16 amino acids. V gave up 5 bases and J gave up 1 base, with 15 bases separating them. CDR1 is SEHNR and CDR2 is FQNEAQ in the germline V gene (reference sequence). Here the CDR3 reads CASSNYKFTSGNTIYF. For the CDR3, the DNA is TGTGCCAGCAGCAATTACAAGTTTACATCTGGAAACACCATATATTTT.

The J gene is TRBJ1-1, the V gene TRBV5-5; D might be TRBD1 (6 bases). Trimming shortened V by 0 bases and J by 1 base, and 13 bases separated the two germline ends. Germline values: CDR1 SGHKS, CDR2 YYEKEE (reference sequence). This CDR3 is built from 16 residues. The CDR3 sequence: CASSLVRAGANTEAFF. As DNA, the CDR3 is TGTGCCAGCAGCTTGGTACGGGCAGGGGCGAACACTGAAGCTTTCTTT.

The gene calls are TRBV5-5 and TRBJ1-1; D perhaps matches TRBD1 (6 bases). V was clipped by 7 bases and J by 5 bases, with 18 bases between them. The CDR3 length is 14 residues. The V gene's germline CDR1 is SGHKS and CDR2 YYEKEE (reference sequence). The chain's CDR3 is CASGIYQGSTEAFF. In nucleotides, the CDR3 is TGTGCCAGCGGCATATATCAGGGGTCAACTGAAGCTTTCTTT. The full variable domain, rest sourced from reference TRBV5-5 and TRBJ1-1, is DAGVTQSPTHLIKTRGQQVTLRCSPISGHKSVSWYQQVLGQGPQFIFQYYEKEERGRGNFPDRFSARQFPNYSSELNVNALLLGDSALYLCASGIYQGSTEAFFGQGTRLTVV.

The chain links TRBV30 to TRBJ2-7, with D perhaps TRBD2 (5 bases). Germline assignment: CDR1 GTSNPN and CDR2 SVGIG (reference sequence). The CDR3 runs 16 residues. The V and J ends lost 1 base and 4 bases respectively, with 20 bases between them. For the CDR3, the DNA is TGTGCCTGGAGTGCTTTGGGTAGAGGGTACCGATACGAGCAGTACTTC. Translated: CAWSALGRGYRYEQYF.

This rearrangement joins TRBV27 to TRBJ1-1; D remains unclear. The CDR3 contains 16 residues. In germline, CDR1 is MNHEY, CDR2 SMNVEV (reference sequence). V shed 3 bases and J shed 1 base, with 15 bases lying between them. The CDR3 nucleotides are TGTGCCAGCAGTTTTGAGCAGGCCATAGGGAACACTGAAGCTTTCTTT. It yields the protein CASSFEQAIGNTEAFF.

The sample holds one count of this clone. The chain employs TRBV7-3 and TRBJ2-1; TRBD1 is a possible D gene (6 bases). Germline loops: CDR1 SGHTA, CDR2 FQGTGA. The CDR3 has 15 residues. Trimming took off 2 bases at V and 2 bases at J, with 10 bases between the two ends. The CDR3 DNA follows: TGTGCCAGCAGCTTATCCGGGACAACCTACAATGAGCAGTTCTTC. Residues: CASSLSGTTYNEQFF.

This rearrangement joins TRBV6-1 to TRBJ2-7; 8 bases align to TRBD1. Germline V CDR1 and CDR2: MNHNS, SASEGT. Germline trimming cut 7 bases from V and 6 bases from J; bases unmatched to any gene: 11. The CDR3 extends over 14 amino acids. CDR3 sequence: CASNLGQVAAEQYF. The CDR3, as DNA: TGTGCCAGCAACCTGGGACAGGTTGCTGCCGAGCAGTACTTC.